This section outlines one T cell receptor beta chain sequence together with its context. The sample is drawn from a study of T-cell reconstitution after alpha-beta-depleted transplantation in children. The CDR3 runs to 20 residues. V lost 5 bases, J lost 2 bases, and 15 bases stayed unmatched. Per the germline V gene, CDR1 is SGHTA and CDR2 is FQGTGA. Unique molecular identifiers were incorporated when the TCRbeta library was constructed. TCRdb called the PCR reads again in MiXCR, with one record for every CDR3 protein. The data show around 400,000 distinct CDR3 sequences, 9.5% to 13% seen once. Sequencing was performed on PBMCs from the stem cell graft donor, taken from the stem cell graft. The sequence came from a human donor who donated a stem cell graft to a child with acute myeloid leukemia. V gene TRBV7-3 combines with J gene TRBJ2-1; 13 bases fit TRBD2. CDR3 nucleotide sequence: TGTGCCAGCAGCCGTAGGACCGGGACTAGCGGGGCCCTAGCCTACAATGAGCAGTTCTTC. Translation gives CASSRRTGTSGALAYNEQFF. The full variable domain, completed using reference TRBV7-3 and TRBJ2-1, is GAGVSQTPSNKVTEKGKYVELRCDPISGHTALYWYRQSLGQGPEFLIYFQGTGAADDSGLPNDRFFAVRPEGSVSTLKIQRTERGDSAVYLCASSRRTGTSGALAYNEQFFGPGTRLTVL.